The clone carrying this T cell receptor (beta chain) was seen at least ten times. Its antigen is unknown. The trim removed 6 bases at V and 0 bases at J, leaving 4 bases unmatched. CDR1 is MNHNY, CDR2 SVGAGI, per germline (reference sequence). The CDR3 covers 15 residues. The sample belongs to a study of blood T cells in healthy people across ages. It was with a sample-barcoded 5' primer and a J-beta primer mix that a second PCR of about 6 to 12 cycles was run. Carrying 12 random nucleotides, a template-switch adaptor labeled each individual cDNA molecule. Each CDR3 protein gets one entry after TCRdb re-called the 5' RACE reads with MiXCR. The sample lists roughly 830,000 distinct CDR3 sequences; about 62% were seen once. Study-level results: Per-million-T-cell TCR beta diversity fell roughly linearly with age.

The TCR comes from a man aged 25-45 years in good health. Sequenced input: blood. The chain couples TRBV6-6 to TRBJ2-7; 11 nucleotides agree with TRBD2. CDR3 loop: CASSTGTSGSYEQYF. CDR3 bases: TGTGCCAGCAGCACCGGGACTAGCGGCTCCTACGAGCAGTACTTC.